Here is one T cell receptor beta chain with its context. The assay was immunoSEQ multiplex PCR, and TCRdb's table has in-frame clones only and misses some. The repertoire has under 200,000 clones, 87% of them found once; the top ten carry around a fifth. The record originates from a study of blood T cell repertoires in COVID-19. V shed 2 bases and J shed 3 bases, with 10 bases lying between them. The CDR3 consists of 14 residues. Looked up from germline, CDR1 is LGHNA and CDR2 is YNFKEQ. Sample: peripheral blood. V is TRBV4-2 and J is TRBJ1-1, with D unclear. This receptor was obtained from a man in his sixties with active or convalescent COVID-19. The CDR3 coding sequence is TGTGCCAGCAGCCAACCTAACAGCCACACTGAAGCTTTCTTT. Encoded protein: CASSQPNSHTEAFF.